This TCR beta chain was documented in a study of long-term antiretroviral therapy in people with HIV. The immunoSEQ assay was v3.0, run at survey level. Libraries were prepared by immunoSEQ multiplex PCR; TCRdb keeps only in-frame clonotypes and omits some of them. The sample contains more than 20,000 clones, approximately 88% of which appear only once. V shed 8 bases and J 8 bases; nucleotides not matched to a gene: 11. This CDR3 has 14 residues. Germline values: CDR1 MNHNS, CDR2 SASEGT. The chain joins TRBV6-1 to TRBJ1-2; 10 bases map to TRBD1. The material was unsorted PBMCs, obtained 1.2 years after starting antiretroviral therapy. This receptor was obtained from a woman between 40 and 50 years old with HIV. The CDR3 loop is CASGEDRGRRGYTF. The CDR3 DNA is TGTGCCAGCGGGGAAGACAGGGGGCGAAGAGGCTACACCTTC.